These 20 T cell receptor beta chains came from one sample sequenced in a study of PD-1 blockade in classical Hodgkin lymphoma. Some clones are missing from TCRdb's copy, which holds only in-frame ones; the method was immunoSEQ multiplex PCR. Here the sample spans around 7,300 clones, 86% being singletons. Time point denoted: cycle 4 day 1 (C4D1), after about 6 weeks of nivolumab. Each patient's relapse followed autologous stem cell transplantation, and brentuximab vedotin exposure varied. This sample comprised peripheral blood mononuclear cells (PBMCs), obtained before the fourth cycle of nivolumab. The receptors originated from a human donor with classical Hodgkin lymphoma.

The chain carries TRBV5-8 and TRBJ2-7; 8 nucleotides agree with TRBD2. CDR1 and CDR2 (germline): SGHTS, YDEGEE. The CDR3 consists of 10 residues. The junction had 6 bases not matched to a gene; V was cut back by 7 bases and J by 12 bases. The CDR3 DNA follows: TGTGCCAGCGAGCGGGAGAGGGGGTACGTC. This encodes CASERERGYV.

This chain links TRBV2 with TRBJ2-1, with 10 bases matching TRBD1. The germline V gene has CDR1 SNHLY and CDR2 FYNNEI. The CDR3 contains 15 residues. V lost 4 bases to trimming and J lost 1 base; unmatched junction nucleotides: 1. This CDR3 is CASSGTGGSYNEQFF. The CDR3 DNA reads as TGTGCCAGCAGTGGGACAGGGGGGTCCTACAATGAGCAGTTCTTC.

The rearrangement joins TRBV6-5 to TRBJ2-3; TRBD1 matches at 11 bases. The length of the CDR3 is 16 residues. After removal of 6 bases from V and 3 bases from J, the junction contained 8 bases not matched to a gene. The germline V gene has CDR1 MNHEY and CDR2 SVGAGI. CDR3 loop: CASSYTGTGGTDTQYF. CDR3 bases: TGTGCCAGCAGCTACACCGGGACAGGGGGGACAGATACGCAGTATTTT.

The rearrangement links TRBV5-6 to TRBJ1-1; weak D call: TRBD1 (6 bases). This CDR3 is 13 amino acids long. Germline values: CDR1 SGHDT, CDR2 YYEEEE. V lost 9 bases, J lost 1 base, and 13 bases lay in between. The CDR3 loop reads CATSRTANTEAFF. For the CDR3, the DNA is TGTGCCACGAGCAGGACAGCGAACACTGAAGCTTTCTTT.

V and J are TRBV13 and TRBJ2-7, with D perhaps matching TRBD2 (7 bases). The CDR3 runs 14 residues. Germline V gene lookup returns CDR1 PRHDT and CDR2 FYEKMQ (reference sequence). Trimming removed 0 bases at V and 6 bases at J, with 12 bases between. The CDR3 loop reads CASSLGRRGGEQYV. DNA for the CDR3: TGTGCCAGCAGCTTAGGCCGTAGGGGGGGCGAGCAGTACGTC.

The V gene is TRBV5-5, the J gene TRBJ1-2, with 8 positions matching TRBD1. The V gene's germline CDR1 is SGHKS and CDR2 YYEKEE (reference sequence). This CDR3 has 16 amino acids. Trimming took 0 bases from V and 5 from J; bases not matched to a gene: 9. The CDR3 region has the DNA TGTGCCAGCAGCTTGGTCGCAGGACAGGGATCTTATGGCTACACCTTC. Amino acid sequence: CASSLVAGQGSYGYTF.

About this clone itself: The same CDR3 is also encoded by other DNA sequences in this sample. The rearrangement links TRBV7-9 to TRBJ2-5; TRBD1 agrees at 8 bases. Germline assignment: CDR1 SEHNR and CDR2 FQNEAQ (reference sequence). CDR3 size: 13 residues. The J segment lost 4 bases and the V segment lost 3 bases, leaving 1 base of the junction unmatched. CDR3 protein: CASSFTGGETQYF. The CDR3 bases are TGTGCCAGCAGCTTTACAGGGGGAGAGACCCAGTACTTC.

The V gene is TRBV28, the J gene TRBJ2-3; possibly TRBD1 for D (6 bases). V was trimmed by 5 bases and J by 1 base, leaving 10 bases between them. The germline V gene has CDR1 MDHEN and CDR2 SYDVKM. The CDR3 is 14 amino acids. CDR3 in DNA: TGTGCCAGCAGTGTAGGACAGCGCACAGATACGCAGTATTTT. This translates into CASSVGQRTDTQYF.

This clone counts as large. The CDR3 reads CASSLTRTGGNTEAFF. In DNA, the CDR3 is TGTGCCAGCAGCTTAACAAGGACAGGGGGGAACACTGAAGCTTTCTTT. The chain joins TRBV7-9 to TRBJ1-1, with TRBD1 identical over 10 bases. The J segment lost 1 base and the V segment lost 2 bases, leaving 4 bases of the junction unmatched. The CDR3 has 16 residues. Germline lookup yields CDR1 SEHNR and CDR2 FQNEAQ (reference sequence).

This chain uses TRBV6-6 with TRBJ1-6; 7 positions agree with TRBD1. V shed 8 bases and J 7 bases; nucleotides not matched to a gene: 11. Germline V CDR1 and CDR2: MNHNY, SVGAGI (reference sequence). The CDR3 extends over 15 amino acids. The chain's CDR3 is CASLPGDRANSPLHF. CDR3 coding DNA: TGTGCCAGCCTCCCGGGCGACAGGGCAAATTCACCCCTCCACTTT.

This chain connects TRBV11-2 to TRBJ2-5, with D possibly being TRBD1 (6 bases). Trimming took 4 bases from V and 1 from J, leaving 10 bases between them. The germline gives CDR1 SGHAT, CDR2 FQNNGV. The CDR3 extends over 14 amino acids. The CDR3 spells CASSSDRLQETQYF. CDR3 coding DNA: TGTGCCAGCAGCTCGGACAGACTCCAAGAGACCCAGTACTTC.

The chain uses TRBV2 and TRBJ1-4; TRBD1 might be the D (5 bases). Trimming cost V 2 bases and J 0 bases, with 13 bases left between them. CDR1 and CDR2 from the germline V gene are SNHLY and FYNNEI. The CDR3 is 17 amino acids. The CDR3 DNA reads TGTGCCAGCAGTGAACGGACATTCCGAGCAACTAATGAAAAACTGTTTTTT. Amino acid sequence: CASSERTFRATNEKLFF.

This CDR3 reads CASRKQGKSYEQYV. For the CDR3, the DNA is TGTGCCAGCAGGAAACAGGGAAAATCCTACGAGCAGTACGTC. V usage is TRBV6-1 and J usage is TRBJ2-7; a possible D gene is TRBD1 (6 bases). Germline CDR1 reads MNHNS; CDR2 reads SASEGT. The CDR3 is 14 residues long. V dropped 6 bases and J dropped 1 base, with 13 bases sitting between them.

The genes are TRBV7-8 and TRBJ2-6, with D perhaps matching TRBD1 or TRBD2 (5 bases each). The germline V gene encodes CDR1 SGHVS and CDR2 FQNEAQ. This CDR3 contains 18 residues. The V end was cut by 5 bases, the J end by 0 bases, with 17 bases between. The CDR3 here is CASSRVGTANSGANVLTF. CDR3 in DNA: TGTGCCAGCAGCCGAGTGGGGACGGCTAACTCTGGGGCCAACGTCCTGACTTTC.

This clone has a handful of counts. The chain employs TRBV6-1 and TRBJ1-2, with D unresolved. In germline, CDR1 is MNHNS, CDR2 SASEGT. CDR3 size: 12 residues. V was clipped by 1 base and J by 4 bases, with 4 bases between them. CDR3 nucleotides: TGTGCCAGCAGTGAAGATTCCTATGGCTACACCTTC. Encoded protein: CASSEDSYGYTF.

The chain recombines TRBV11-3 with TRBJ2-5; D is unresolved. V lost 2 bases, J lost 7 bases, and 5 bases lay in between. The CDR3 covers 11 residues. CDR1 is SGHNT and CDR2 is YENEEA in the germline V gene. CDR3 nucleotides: TGTGCCAGCAGCTTATCGAGGACCCAGTACTTC. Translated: CASSLSRTQYF.

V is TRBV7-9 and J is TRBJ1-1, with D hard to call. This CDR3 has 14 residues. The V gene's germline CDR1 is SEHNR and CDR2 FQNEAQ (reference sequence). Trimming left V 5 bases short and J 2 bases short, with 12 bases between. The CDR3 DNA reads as TGTGCCAGCAGCCAGTCCCTAGATAACACTGAAGCTTTCTTT. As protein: CASSQSLDNTEAFF.

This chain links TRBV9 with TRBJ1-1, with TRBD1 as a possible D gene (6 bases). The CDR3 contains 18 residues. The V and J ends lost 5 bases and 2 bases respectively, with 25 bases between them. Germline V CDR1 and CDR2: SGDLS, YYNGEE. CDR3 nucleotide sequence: TGTGCCAGCAGTCCAAAGTCGGGCGGGGGGCAGACAAACACTGAAGCTTTCTTT. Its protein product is CASSPKSGGGQTNTEAFF.

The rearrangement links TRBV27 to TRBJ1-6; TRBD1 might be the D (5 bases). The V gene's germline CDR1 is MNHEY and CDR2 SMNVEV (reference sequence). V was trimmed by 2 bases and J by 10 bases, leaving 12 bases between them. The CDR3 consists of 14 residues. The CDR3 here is CASSLLGVGSPLHF. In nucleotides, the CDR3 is TGTGCCAGCAGTTTACTGGGGGTAGGGTCACCCCTCCACTTT.

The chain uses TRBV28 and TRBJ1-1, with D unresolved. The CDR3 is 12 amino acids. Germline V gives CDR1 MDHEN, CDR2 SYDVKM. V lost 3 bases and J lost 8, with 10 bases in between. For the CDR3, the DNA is TGTGCCAGCAGTTTCGGTACTCCCGAAGCTTTCTTT. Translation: CASSFGTPEAFF.